This T cell receptor beta chain came from a study of T-cell memory formation after mild COVID-19. Study-wide results and caveats: CD4/CD8 balance characterized clones contracting day 15 to 85, and CD4+ skew characterized later expanders. The appearance of some responding clones in pre-infection memory suggested that cross-reactive memory joined.

5'RACE, which relied on constant-segment primers, yielded TCR alpha and TCR beta cDNA libraries carrying sample barcodes and UMIs. TCRdb reanalysed the 5' RACE reads using MiXCR and keeps one entry per CDR3 protein. Of around 300,000 distinct CDR3 sequences in the sample, approximately 20% were seen once. The germline V gene has CDR1 MGHRA and CDR2 YSYEKL. Between the trimmed V and J ends, which lost 4 bases and 1 base, there was a span of 13 bases. The CDR3 runs to 15 residues. Many counts were recorded for this clonotype. What it binds is unknown. Sequencing input: PBMCs or a T cell subset sorted from them (not recorded which). The chain recombines TRBV4-1 with TRBJ1-1; D may be TRBD1 (5 bases). This TCR came from a man between 18 and 35 years old who had mild COVID-19 (a few samples of this study predate the infection). Cell type and time point are not known. The CDR3 DNA reads TGCGCCAGCAGCCGAGGGTTGACAGCGAACACTGAAGCTTTCTTT. This gives the protein CASSRGLTANTEAFF.